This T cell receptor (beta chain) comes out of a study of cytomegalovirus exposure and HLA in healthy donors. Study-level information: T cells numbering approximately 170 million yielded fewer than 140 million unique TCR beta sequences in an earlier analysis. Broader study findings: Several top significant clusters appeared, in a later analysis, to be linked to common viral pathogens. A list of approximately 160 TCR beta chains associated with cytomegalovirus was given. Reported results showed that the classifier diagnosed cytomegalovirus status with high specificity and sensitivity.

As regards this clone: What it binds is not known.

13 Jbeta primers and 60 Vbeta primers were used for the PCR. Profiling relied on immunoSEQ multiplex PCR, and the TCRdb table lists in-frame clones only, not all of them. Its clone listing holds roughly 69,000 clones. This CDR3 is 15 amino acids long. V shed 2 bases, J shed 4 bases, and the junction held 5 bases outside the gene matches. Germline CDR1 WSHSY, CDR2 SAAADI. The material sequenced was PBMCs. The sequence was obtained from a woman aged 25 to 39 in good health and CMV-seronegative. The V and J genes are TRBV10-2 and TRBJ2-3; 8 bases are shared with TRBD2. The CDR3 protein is CASSEPAGDPDTQYF. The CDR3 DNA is TGCGCCAGCAGTGAGCCAGCGGGAGATCCAGATACGCAGTATTTT.